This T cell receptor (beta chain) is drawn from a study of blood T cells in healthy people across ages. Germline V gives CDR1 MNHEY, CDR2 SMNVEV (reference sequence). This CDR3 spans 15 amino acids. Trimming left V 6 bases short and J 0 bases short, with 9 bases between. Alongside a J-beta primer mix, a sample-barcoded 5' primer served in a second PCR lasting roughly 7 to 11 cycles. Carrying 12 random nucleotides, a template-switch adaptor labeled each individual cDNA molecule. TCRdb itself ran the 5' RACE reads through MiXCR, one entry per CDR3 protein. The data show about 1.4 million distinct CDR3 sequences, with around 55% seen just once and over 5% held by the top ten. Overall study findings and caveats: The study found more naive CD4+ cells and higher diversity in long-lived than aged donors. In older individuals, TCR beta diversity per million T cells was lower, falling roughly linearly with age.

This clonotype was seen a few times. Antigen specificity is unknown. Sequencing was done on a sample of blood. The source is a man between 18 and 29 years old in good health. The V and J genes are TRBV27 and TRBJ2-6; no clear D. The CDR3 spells CASRLQVSGANVLTF. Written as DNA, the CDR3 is TGTGCCAGCAGGCTTCAGGTCTCTGGGGCCAACGTCCTGACTTTC.